This note documents a single T cell receptor (beta chain) sequence. Its antigen is as yet unknown. Between the trimmed V and J ends, which lost 0 bases and 5 bases, there was a span of 14 bases. The CDR3 consists of 16 residues. The germline gives CDR1 PRHDT, CDR2 FYEKMQ (reference sequence). The use of a sample-barcoded 5' primer and a J-beta primer mix characterized a second PCR of about 7 to 12 cycles. Each CDR3 protein gets one entry after TCRdb re-called the 5' RACE reads with MiXCR. The data show about 730,000 distinct CDR3 sequences, about 42% seen once. The entry originates in a study of blood T cells in healthy people across ages. The study, taken as a whole, reports: Long-lived donors exceeded aged donors in naive CD4+ cells and diversity. Observed TCR beta diversity showed a strong correlation with the percentage of naive T cells as measured by flow cytometry.

The material sequenced was blood. This sequence was found in a woman between 55 and 75 years old in good health. The gene calls are TRBV13 and TRBJ2-1; D remains unclear. CDR3 loop: CASSLGGIVTDNEQFF. CDR3 DNA: TGTGCCAGCAGCTTAGGAGGCATTGTAACGGACAATGAGCAGTTCTTC.